This T cell receptor (beta chain) comes out of a study of cytomegalovirus exposure and HLA in healthy donors. CDR3 length: 12 amino acids. With V trimmed by 8 bases and J by 1 base, 0 bases remained unmatched. Germline V gives CDR1 SNHLY, CDR2 FYNNEI. PCR employed 60 Vbeta and 13 Jbeta primers. Using immunoSEQ multiplex PCR, the repertoire was profiled, and TCRdb retains in-frame clones only, with some absent. The data contain about 200,000 clones, nearly 80% of them singletons. This clone was observed a few times. Sequenced material: PBMCs. The TCR originated in a male donor in good health and CMV-seronegative. The chain has TRBV2 and TRBJ1-1; 8 positions match TRBD1. The DNA of the CDR3 is TGTGCCAGCGACAGGGGGAACACTGAAGCTTTCTTT. Residues: CASDRGNTEAFF.